A selection of T cell receptor beta chains follows, all from one sample in a study of blood T cell repertoires in COVID-19. The table came from immunoSEQ multiplex PCR; TCRdb's copy has only in-frame clones and leaves some out. The sample has about 97,000 clones, around 90% seen once; the top ten hold less than 5.5%. The sequenced sample consisted of peripheral blood. The receptors stem from a man between 18 and 35 years old with acute or convalescent COVID-19. Both conserved end residues are part of each CDR3. Fields, in order: V gene, clone size, J gene, D gene, CDR3 DNA, CDR3 protein. The D gene is left open where the match is weak. Clone size is shown for a subset of rows, as once, few, many or a class of expanded clone.

TRBV6-6,.,TRBJ1-4,.,TGTGCCAGCAGACCACGGACAATTGCAACTAATGAAAAACTGTTTTTT,CASRPRTIATNEKLFF
TRBV10-3,.,TRBJ2-3,.,TGTGCCATCGCGCGGCCAGGCACAGATACGCAGTATTTT,CAIARPGTDTQYF
TRBV5-6,.,TRBJ2-3,TRBD2,TGTGCCAGCAGCTTCGGGACTAGCGGGAGGGCCGACACAGATACGCAGTATTTT,CASSFGTSGRADTDTQYF
TRBV20-1,.,TRBJ1-2,.,TGCAGTGCTAGCGGGATTATAGGCTACACCTTC,CSASGIIGYTF
TRBV7-2,.,TRBJ2-1,TRBD2,TGTGCCAGCAGCTTGACTAGAAGCGGGAACCCTACTTACAATGAGCAGTTCTTC,CASSLTRSGNPTYNEQFF
TRBV5-1,.,TRBJ2-7,.,TGCGCCAGCAGCTTGACAGCAGCCTACGAGCAGTACTTC,CASSLTAAYEQYF
TRBV19,.,TRBJ1-1,TRBD1,TGTGCCAGCCAAGGGGGGACAGGGGGCCCCATGAACACTGAAGCTTTCTTT,CASQGGTGGPMNTEAFF
TRBV29-1,.,TRBJ1-1,TRBD1,TGCAGCGTTGGACAGGGCAGAGGAAACACTGAAGCTTTCTTT,CSVGQGRGNTEAFF
TRBV5-1,once,TRBJ1-1,.,TGCGCCAGCAGCTTCACTGGGGACATCGAGAACACTGAAGCTTTCTTT,CASSFTGDIENTEAFF
TRBV10-2,.,TRBJ2-7,.,TGCGCCAGCAGTTATTCGGACGAGCAGTACTTC,CASSYSDEQYF
TRBV5-1,once,TRBJ1-1,.,TGCGCCAGCAGCTTGCTGACAGGAGACACTGAAGCTTTCTTT,CASSLLTGDTEAFF
TRBV18,.,TRBJ2-7,TRBD2,TGTGCCAGCTCACCAAAATCCCCTAGCGGGGGGCTCTCCTACGAGCAGTACTTC,CASSPKSPSGGLSYEQYF
TRBV7-2,.,TRBJ1-4,.,TGTGCCAGCAGCTTAGCGGGGCTAAATGAAAAACTGTTTTTT,CASSLAGLNEKLFF
TRBV5-1,once,TRBJ1-2,TRBD1,TGCGCCAGCAGCTTGGATGGGACAGGGCAAGGCTACACCTTC,CASSLDGTGQGYTF
TRBV29-1,.,TRBJ1-1,.,TGCAGCGTTGAAGACGGGGGGCGCCGTACTGAAGCTTTCTTT,CSVEDGGRRTEAFF
TRBV11-2,once,TRBJ2-2,TRBD2,TGTGCCAGCAGCTTAGCGGCTAGCGGGTTAAACACCGGGGAGCTGTTTTTT,CASSLAASGLNTGELFF
TRBV19,once,TRBJ1-1,.,TGTGCCAGTAGTATGAGGTTGTTAGGCCAGGGGCGTAGGGACACTGAAGCTTTCTTT,CASSMRLLGQGRRDTEAFF
TRBV5-1,.,TRBJ2-1,TRBD1,TGCGCCAGCAGCTCACTTTCAGGGGGCAATGAGCAGTTCTTC,CASSSLSGGNEQFF
TRBV27,.,TRBJ1-5,.,TGTGCCAGCAGTTCCAGTACAGGGAATCAGCCCCAGCATTTT,CASSSSTGNQPQHF
TRBV3-1/TRBV3-2,few,TRBJ2-7,TRBD2,TGTGCCAGCAGCGGGGCCCGCTCCGGGACTATCTCCTACGAGCAGTACTTC,CASSGARSGTISYEQYF
TRBV2,.,TRBJ1-1,.,TGTGCCAGCAGTGAAAGGATCGCGGCTGGCCGGAACACTGAAGCTTTCTTT,CASSERIAAGRNTEAFF
TRBV9,.,TRBJ2-3,.,TGTGCCAGCAGCGAGGAGGGACCACCGGCGGGCACAGATACGCAGTATTTT,CASSEEGPPAGTDTQYF
TRBV7-2,.,TRBJ1-6,.,TGTGCCATCTATCCGGACACCTATTCACCCCTCCACTTT,CAIYPDTYSPLHF
TRBV7-9,.,TRBJ2-1,.,TGTGCCAGCAGCAGACAGGGGATCGGGGGGCGCTCCTACAATGAGCAGTTCTTC,CASSRQGIGGRSYNEQFF
TRBV11-2,.,TRBJ1-4,.,TGTGCCAGCAGCTTAGGGCAGGGATCGGTGGAAAAACTGTTTTTT,CASSLGQGSVEKLFF
TRBV24-1,.,TRBJ1-5,.,TGTGCCACCAGTAGAGGCCTGGCTGGCAATCAGCCCCAGCATTTT,CATSRGLAGNQPQHF
TRBV27,.,TRBJ2-3,.,TGTGCCAGCAGCCCCGGGACACTTAATACAGATACGCAGTATTTT,CASSPGTLNTDTQYF
TRBV5-1,.,TRBJ2-3,.,TGCGCCAGCAGCTTTAGGACAGAGAGCACAGATACGCAGTATTTT,CASSFRTESTDTQYF
TRBV5-6,.,TRBJ1-6,TRBD1,TGTGCCAGCAGCTTAGTCGACAGGGGAAATTCACCCCTCCACTTT,CASSLVDRGNSPLHF
TRBV3-1/TRBV3-2,.,TRBJ1-6,.,TGTGCCAGCAGCCTTACAGGAGATTCTAATTCACCCCTCCACTTT,CASSLTGDSNSPLHF
TRBV6-5,once,TRBJ2-3,.,TGTGCCAGCACCCCGATACTTTTGGATACGCAGTATTTT,CASTPILLDTQYF
TRBV23-1,.,TRBJ1-5,TRBD1,TGCGCCAGCAGTCAAATGGGACAGGGGACAATCAGGCGGCCCCAGCATTTT,CASSQMGQGTIRRPQHF
TRBV19,.,TRBJ1-5,TRBD1,TGTGCCAGTAGTAGAACAGGGGATGGAGGCAATCAGCCCCAGCATTTT,CASSRTGDGGNQPQHF
TRBV5-1,.,TRBJ1-1,TRBD1,TGCGCCAGCAGCTTGGTTCCGTCTAGACAGGGAAACACTGAAGCTTTCTTT,CASSLVPSRQGNTEAFF
TRBV19,.,TRBJ1-5,TRBD1,TGTGCCAGTAGTGACAGGGGAGAACAGCCCCAGCATTTT,CASSDRGEQPQHF
TRBV9,.,TRBJ1-2,.,TGTGCCAGCAGCGTCGACAGTGTTTTAGATGGCTACACCTTC,CASSVDSVLDGYTF
TRBV5-1,.,TRBJ2-7,TRBD2,TGCGCCAGCAGCTTGTTCAGCGGGAGGTCCTACGAGCAGTACTTC,CASSLFSGRSYEQYF
TRBV19,.,TRBJ1-3,.,TGTGCCAGTAGAGACAGAGGGGGCTCTGGAAACACCATATATTTT,CASRDRGGSGNTIYF
TRBV13,once,TRBJ1-5,.,TGTGCCAGCAGCTTACAGGGGAGCAATCAGCCCCAGCATTTT,CASSLQGSNQPQHF
TRBV6-5,.,TRBJ2-7,.,TGTGCCAGCAGCGTCGACAGGTTCTACGAGCAGTACTTC,CASSVDRFYEQYF
TRBV30,.,TRBJ1-1,.,TGTGCCTGGAGGGACAGACCGAACACTGAAGCTTTCTTT,CAWRDRPNTEAFF
TRBV7-9,.,TRBJ1-2,TRBD1,TGTGCCAGCAGCCGTACTCCCTTGGACAGGGTCGGCTACACCTTC,CASSRTPLDRVGYTF
TRBV27,.,TRBJ1-5,.,TGTGCCAGCAGCACCTCTTATTTTTATGGAAGGGAAGCGGGAAATCAGCCCCAGCATTTT,CASSTSYFYGREAGNQPQHF
TRBV11-3,.,TRBJ2-7,.,TGTGCCAGCAGCTTAGATGGCCAATACGAGCAGTACTTC,CASSLDGQYEQYF
TRBV7-2,.,TRBJ2-7,TRBD1,TGTGCCAGCAGCCTAGACAGGGCGAGGTACGAGCAGTACTTC,CASSLDRARYEQYF
TRBV11-2,.,TRBJ1-1,TRBD1,TGTGCCAGCAGCTTGGGGACAGGGAGGAACACTGAAGCTTTCTTT,CASSLGTGRNTEAFF
TRBV5-8,.,TRBJ2-7,.,TGTGCCAGCAGCTTACGGGGTTCTTGGTACGAGCAGTACTTC,CASSLRGSWYEQYF
TRBV6-5,.,TRBJ2-7,TRBD1,TGTGCCAGCAGTTACGGGACAGATCACGAGATCTACGAGCAGTACTTC,CASSYGTDHEIYEQYF
TRBV5-6,.,TRBJ2-5,.,TGTGCCAGCAGCTTCTCTAGTTCCGGGGAGACCCAGTACTTC,CASSFSSSGETQYF
TRBV3-1/TRBV3-2,.,TRBJ2-2,TRBD2,TGTGCCAGCAGGGTAGTGAGTAGCGGGGGACTGAACACCGGGGAGCTGTTTTTT,CASRVVSSGGLNTGELFF
TRBV21-1,.,TRBJ2-3,.,TGTGCCATCCTAAAGGGGTTAGATACGCAGTATTTT,CAILKGLDTQYF
TRBV3-1/TRBV3-2,.,TRBJ1-1,TRBD1,TGTGCCAGCAGCCAAGGACCTGGACAGGTCTCTTTCTTT,CASSQGPGQVSFF
TRBV27,.,TRBJ1-6,.,TGTGCCAGCAGTTACACATCAAATTCACCCCTCCACTTT,CASSYTSNSPLHF
TRBV5-1,once,TRBJ1-1,TRBD1,TGCGCCAGCTCCCAGGGGACAGTGAACACTGAAGCTTTCTTT,CASSQGTVNTEAFF